This TCR beta chain was sequenced in a study of cytomegalovirus exposure and HLA in healthy donors. Primers: 60 Vbeta forward and 13 Jbeta reverse. In the study's own analysis: An analysis that came later counted 80 million or so unique TCR beta chains, 9 million to 12 million shared. Some clones are missing from TCRdb's copy, which holds only in-frame ones; the method was immunoSEQ multiplex PCR. V and J calls plus clone size are reproduced from that table; the DNA served to infer D and trimming. The sample lists about 120,000 clones; around 86% were seen once. The CDR3 consists of 15 residues. Germline V gene lookup returns CDR1 SGHDT and CDR2 YYEEEE. Trimming took 1 base from V and 9 from J; bases not matched to a gene: 7. This clone occurred once.

The rearrangement joins TRBV5-6 to TRBJ2-1; 10 bases agree with TRBD1. The sequencing sample was made of PBMCs. This TCR was recovered from a woman between 40 and 50 years old in good health and CMV-seronegative. The CDR3 region has the DNA TGTGCCAGCAGCTTGCCGGGACAGGGGTTCTTTGAGCAGTTCTTC. Translation gives CASSLPGQGFFEQFF.